Presented here are 30 T cell receptor beta chains from one specimen sequenced in a study of blood T cell repertoires in COVID-19. The repertoire was sequenced with immunoSEQ multiplex PCR; TCRdb's copy has only in-frame clones and lacks some. This table has around 150,000 clones, around 87% appearing once. The sequencing input was peripheral blood. These receptor sequences come from a man in his fifties with active COVID-19.

This clone was counted between two and nine times. The gene calls are TRBV4-1 and TRBJ2-2, with 7 bases that match TRBD1. Per the germline V gene, CDR1 is MGHRA and CDR2 is YSYEKL. Trimming took 4 bases from V and 6 from J; bases not matched to a gene: 5. The CDR3 is 14 residues long. The CDR3 is CASSPRQGAGELFF. The CDR3 DNA follows: TGCGCCAGCAGCCCCCGACAGGGAGCCGGGGAGCTGTTTTTT.

This clone was seen just once. At one of its ends the junction is not consistent with the germline gene, which may arise from a read error. Other DNA sequences of this sample code for an identical CDR3. The rearrangement links TRBV2 to TRBJ2-1, with a tentative D call TRBD2 (6 bases). Germline V gene data show CDR1 as SNHLY and CDR2 as FYNNEI. The CDR3 loop spans 15 amino acids. The CDR3 nucleotides are TGTGCTAGCAGTGGAAACCGGGACTTCAACAATGAGCAGTTCTTC. This translates into CASSGNRDFNNEQFF.

The chain joins TRBV7-2 to TRBJ2-5; D uncertain. Trimming took off 2 bases at V and 4 bases at J, with 2 bases between the two ends. CDR1 and CDR2 (germline): SGHTA, FQGNSA. This CDR3 contains 11 residues. DNA of the CDR3: TGTGCCAGCAGCTTACTAGAGACCCAGTACTTC. Translated, it gives CASSLLETQYF.

This clone showed up just a few times. V usage is TRBV12-5 and J usage is TRBJ2-1; TRBD2 matches at 8 bases. The CDR3 runs to 16 residues. The V segment lost 3 bases and the J segment 8 bases; nucleotides outside the gene matches: 12. Germline loops: CDR1 LGHNT, CDR2 FRNRAP. The CDR3: CASGFVSGAIFHEQFF. The CDR3 DNA is TGTGCTAGTGGTTTCGTTAGCGGGGCCATTTTTCATGAGCAGTTCTTC.

J is TRBJ2-3 and V is TRBV29-1, with D unresolved. The CDR3 is 10 amino acids. From germline, CDR1 is SQVTM and CDR2 ANQGSEA. Trimming stripped 4 bases from V and 7 bases from J, with 6 bases between. Here the CDR3 reads CSVGAYTQYF. The CDR3 DNA is TGCAGCGTTGGGGCGTATACGCAGTATTTT.

This chain connects TRBV11-3 to TRBJ2-5; D possibly corresponds to TRBD1 (7 bases). V lost 3 bases and J lost 4, with 21 bases in between. The CDR3 covers 17 residues. Germline V gene data show CDR1 as SGHNT and CDR2 as YENEEA. The CDR3 spells CASSLAPSGGPGETQYF. As DNA, the CDR3 is TGTGCCAGCAGCTTGGCTCCCTCAGGGGGGCCGGGAGAGACCCAGTACTTC.

This sequence joins TRBV11-1 and TRBJ2-1; D perhaps matches TRBD2 (5 bases). Deletions cut 5 bases from V and 3 bases from J, with 5 bases between. CDR1 SGHAT and CDR2 FQDESV come from the germline V gene (reference sequence). The CDR3 is made up of 12 amino acids. The CDR3 sequence: CASSRDYNEQFF. The CDR3 DNA is TGTGCCAGCAGCCGGGACTACAATGAGCAGTTCTTC.

The DNA of the CDR3 is TGCGCCAGCAGCTTGGAGGGGACAAGCACCGGGGAGCTGTTTTTT. Translated, it gives CASSLEGTSTGELFF. V gene TRBV5-1 combines with J gene TRBJ2-2; D is perhaps TRBD1 (6 bases). Germline loops: CDR1 SGHRS, CDR2 YFSETQ. V was cut by 0 bases and J by 4 bases, with 10 bases left in between. The CDR3 is 15 amino acids.

The CDR3 DNA reads as TGTGCCAGCAGCCAAAACACAGGGAGAAACACCGGGGAGCTGTTTTTT. As protein: CASSQNTGRNTGELFF. This chain links TRBV7-7 with TRBJ2-2; TRBD1 is a possible D gene (6 bases). The germline gives CDR1 SSHAT, CDR2 FNYEAQ (reference sequence). This CDR3 has 16 residues. V was shortened by 5 bases and J by 2 bases, with 15 bases between the two germline ends.

This chain uses TRBV2 with TRBJ2-2; weak D call: TRBD2 (5 bases). V shed 6 bases and J shed 1 base, with 15 bases lying between them. Looked up from germline, CDR1 is SNHLY and CDR2 is FYNNEI. The CDR3 contains 16 residues. As DNA, the CDR3 is TGTGCCAGCAGGAGTCGGAGGTTCTTGAACACCGGGGAGCTGTTTTTT. Translation: CASRSRRFLNTGELFF.

The chain couples TRBV2 to TRBJ1-1; D is ambiguous. The CDR3 sequence is 13 residues long. Germline CDR1 and CDR2: SNHLY and FYNNEI. V was cut by 5 bases and J by 0 bases, with 7 bases left in between. CDR3 DNA: TGTGCCAGCAGTTCTCTTATGAACACTGAAGCTTTCTTT. Translated: CASSSLMNTEAFF.

The chain carries TRBV5-1 and TRBJ1-2; D is possibly TRBD1 (5 bases). Germline V gene lookup returns CDR1 SGHRS and CDR2 YFSETQ. CDR3 length: 16 amino acids. V was pared by 0 bases and J by 3 bases, with 15 bases between. The CDR3 reads CASSLENRRGYYGYTF. The CDR3 bases are TGCGCCAGCAGCTTGGAAAACAGGCGGGGGTACTATGGCTACACCTTC.

The chain couples TRBV4-1 to TRBJ2-2, with D maybe TRBD1 (6 bases). CDR3 length equals 15 residues. V dropped 1 base and J dropped 0 bases, with 6 bases sitting between them. Germline CDR1 is MGHRA and CDR2 is YSYEKL. CDR3 in amino acids: CASSQGTANTGELFF. DNA for the CDR3: TGCGCCAGCAGCCAAGGGACAGCGAACACCGGGGAGCTGTTTTTT.

The V call is TRBV16, the J call TRBJ1-2; no definite D call. CDR1 KGHSY and CDR2 FQNENV come from the germline V gene. Trimming took off 5 bases at V and 4 bases at J, with 14 bases between the two ends. The CDR3 length is 14 residues. CDR3: CASSGEVSGYGYTF. In nucleotides, the CDR3 is TGTGCCAGCAGCGGGGAGGTATCGGGCTATGGCTACACCTTC.

The CDR3 region has the DNA TGTGCCAGTAGGGGCTGGGACAGGAACACCGGGGAGCTGTTTTTT. As protein: CASRGWDRNTGELFF. The V call is TRBV19, the J call TRBJ2-2; 7 bases align to TRBD1. CDR3 length: 15 residues. The ends lost 6 bases at V and 1 base at J; junction bases unmatched: 5. Germline V lookup: CDR1 LNHDA, CDR2 SQIVND (reference sequence). Together with reference TRBV19 and TRBJ2-2, the CDR3 gives the full variable domain: DGGITQSPKYLFRKEGQNVTLSCEQNLNHDAMYWYRQDPGQGLRLIYYSQIVNDFQKGDIAEGYSVSREKKESFPLTVTSAQKNPTAFYLCASRGWDRNTGELFFGEGSRLTVL.

The chain employs TRBV6-5 and TRBJ1-1; 9 bases align to TRBD1. The germline V gene has CDR1 MNHEY and CDR2 SVGAGI. Trimming removed 2 bases from V and 5 bases from J; junction bases left unmatched: 6. This CDR3 has 15 residues. In nucleotides, the CDR3 is TGTGCCAGCAGTTACCCCGGACAGGGGAAGACTGAAGCTTTCTTT. It encodes CASSYPGQGKTEAFF.

This rearrangement joins TRBV19 to TRBJ1-1; the match to TRBD1 covers 7 bases. The CDR3 spans 14 residues. The ends lost 5 bases at V and 1 base at J; junction bases unmatched: 4. Germline-derived CDR1 and CDR2 are LNHDA and SQIVND (reference sequence). The CDR3 DNA sequence: TGTGCCAGTAGTGGGCGGACAGGGAACACTGAAGCTTTCTTT. Its protein product is CASSGRTGNTEAFF.

CDR3: CASSGDISYNEQFF. The DNA of the CDR3 is TGTGCCAGTAGCGGGGACATCTCCTACAATGAGCAGTTCTTC. The V call is TRBV28, the J call TRBJ2-1; 8 bases are shared with TRBD2. The length of the CDR3 is 14 residues. The V gene end was trimmed by 9 bases and the J gene end by 0 bases; junction bases not matched to a gene: 4. Looked up from germline, CDR1 is MDHEN and CDR2 is SYDVKM.

The chain carries TRBV10-1 and TRBJ2-7; no reliable D call. V lost 10 bases, J lost 2 bases, and 21 bases lay in between. The CDR3 extends over 15 amino acids. CDR1 and CDR2 from the germline V gene are WNHNN and SYGVQD (reference sequence). The CDR3: CATFDSFSWPYEQYF. Here the CDR3 DNA reads TGCGCCACCTTTGATTCCTTTAGCTGGCCCTACGAGCAGTACTTC.

The chain employs TRBV6-6 and TRBJ2-1; the match to TRBD2 covers 13 bases. Unmatched junction bases numbered 2, after V lost 4 bases and J lost 5 bases. Germline values: CDR1 MNHNY, CDR2 SVGAGI (reference sequence). This CDR3 is built from 15 residues. For the CDR3, the DNA is TGTGCCAGCAGTTCGGGACTAGCGGGGAACAATGAGCAGTTCTTC. This codes for CASSSGLAGNNEQFF.

V usage is TRBV13 and J usage is TRBJ2-7, with 7 positions matching TRBD1. The germline CDR1 and CDR2 sequences are PRHDT and FYEKMQ (reference sequence). This CDR3 spans 16 amino acids. The junction had 10 bases not matched to a gene; V was cut back by 0 bases and J by 5 bases. This CDR3 reads CASSLGLGQTMDEQYF. The DNA for the CDR3 is TGTGCCAGCAGCTTAGGCTTGGGACAGACTATGGACGAGCAGTACTTC. Full variable domain (remainder filled in from reference TRBV13 and TRBJ2-7): AAGVIQSPRHLIKEKRETATLKCYPIPRHDTVYWYQQGPGQDPQFLISFYEKMQSDKGSIPDRFSAQQFSDYHSELNMSSLELGDSALYFCASSLGLGQTMDEQYFGPGTRLTVT.

The gene calls are TRBV3-1 (or the pseudogene TRBV3-2) and TRBJ1-3; 8 positions match TRBD1. The J segment lost 7 bases and the V segment lost 4 bases, leaving 6 bases of the junction unmatched. The CDR3 is 14 amino acids. Germline CDR1 reads LGHDT; CDR2 reads YNNKEL (reference sequence). CDR3 DNA sequence: TGTGCCAGCAGCCCAGGGACAGGCGGGAACACCATATATTTT. As protein: CASSPGTGGNTIYF.

CDR3 sequence reads: CASTYGTGNTEAFF. CDR3 bases: TGTGCCAGCACCTACGGTACGGGGAACACTGAAGCTTTCTTT. The rearrangement joins TRBV7-2 to TRBJ1-1; D unresolved. The CDR3 has 14 amino acids. Deletions cut 7 bases from V and 1 base from J, with 13 bases between. Germline lookup yields CDR1 SGHTA and CDR2 FQGNSA.

CDR3 sequence reads: CALEPRQGAYGYTF. Written as DNA, the CDR3 is TGTGCCCTTGAGCCCCGACAGGGGGCGTACGGCTACACCTTC. V gene TRBV30 combines with J gene TRBJ1-2, with 10 bases matching TRBD1. The germline CDR1 and CDR2 sequences are GTSNPN and SVGIG (reference sequence). CDR3 length: 14 amino acids. Germline trimming cut 8 bases from V and 8 bases from J; bases unmatched to any gene: 14.

The V and J genes are TRBV2 and TRBJ2-1; 12 bases are a match to TRBD2. This CDR3 comprises 18 residues. CDR1 and CDR2 (germline): SNHLY, FYNNEI. The V segment lost 6 bases and the J segment 8 bases; nucleotides outside the gene matches: 17. The CDR3 here is CASSAGGPSGGAGYEQFF. The CDR3 coding sequence is TGTGCCAGCAGCGCCGGAGGGCCTAGCGGGGGGGCCGGGTATGAGCAGTTCTTC.

The V and J genes are TRBV6-5 and TRBJ1-1; TRBD1 might be the D (5 bases). Trimming stripped 6 bases from V and 4 bases from J, with 15 bases between. CDR1 is MNHEY and CDR2 is SVGAGI in the germline V gene. The CDR3 is made up of 14 amino acids. The CDR3 DNA is TGTGCCAGCAGGGCAGTGACAGCGGGCACTGAAGCTTTCTTT. Its translation: CASRAVTAGTEAFF.

V usage is TRBV5-1 and J usage is TRBJ2-7; a weak D match, TRBD2 (6 bases). Germline loops: CDR1 SGHRS, CDR2 YFSETQ. The CDR3 loop spans 13 amino acids. Between the trimmed V and J ends, which lost 4 bases and 3 bases, there was a span of 11 bases. The CDR3 loop reads CASSPEGDYEQYF. The CDR3 coding sequence is TGCGCCAGCAGCCCGGAGGGAGACTACGAGCAGTACTTC.

The V call is TRBV4-1, the J call TRBJ1-3, with TRBD1 matching over 7 bases. The CDR3 covers 17 residues. J was trimmed by 0 bases and V by 4 bases; bases with no gene match: 9. Looked up from germline, CDR1 is MGHRA and CDR2 is YSYEKL. The CDR3 DNA follows: TGCGCCAGCAGCCGCCTCCGGGACAGATTCTCTGGAAACACCATATATTTT. Amino acids: CASSRLRDRFSGNTIYF.

The chain employs TRBV4-3 and TRBJ1-1; D remains ambiguous. This CDR3 spans 17 amino acids. V lost 0 bases and J lost 10, with 24 bases in between. Germline loops: CDR1 LGHNA, CDR2 YSLEER. CDR3 coding DNA: TGCGCCAGCAGCCAAGACAGCCGAGAGACGGGAGGTATTGGAGCTTTCTTT. This codes for CASSQDSRETGGIGAFF.

The J gene is TRBJ2-5, the V gene TRBV29-1; 16 bases agree with TRBD2. Germline V gene data show CDR1 as SQVTM and CDR2 as ANQGSEA. The J segment lost 3 bases and the V segment lost 6 bases, leaving 4 bases of the junction unmatched. The CDR3 has 15 residues. For the CDR3, the DNA is TGCAGCGTCGACGGGACTAGCGGGGGGGAAGAGACCCAGTACTTC. It yields the protein CSVDGTSGGEETQYF.